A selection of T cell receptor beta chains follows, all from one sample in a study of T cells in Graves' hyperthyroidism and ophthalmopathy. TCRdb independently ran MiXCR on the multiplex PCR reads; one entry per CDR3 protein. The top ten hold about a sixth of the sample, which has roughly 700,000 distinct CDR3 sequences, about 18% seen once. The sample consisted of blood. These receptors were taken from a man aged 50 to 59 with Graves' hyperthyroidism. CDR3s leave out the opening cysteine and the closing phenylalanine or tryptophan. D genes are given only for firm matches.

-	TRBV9	ASSFLSAIADTQY
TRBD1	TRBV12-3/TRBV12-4	ASTTGQNYGYT
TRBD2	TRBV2	ASSLREGSYNEQF
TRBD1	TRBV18	ASSSASRTGPNTEAF
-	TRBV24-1	ATSDPGRYEQF
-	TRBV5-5	ASSLRRSLEGNIQY
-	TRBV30	AWSPPFRSSYEQY
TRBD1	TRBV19	ASRGKLQGIAEAF
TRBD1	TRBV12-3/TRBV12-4	ASREGDRGYSNQPQH
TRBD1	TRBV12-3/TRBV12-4	ASRQGYDSPLH
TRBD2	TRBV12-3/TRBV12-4	ASSTGQRGLAGVETQY
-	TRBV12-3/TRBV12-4	ASSPGRIKDEAF
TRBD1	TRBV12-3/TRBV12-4	ASSPHLTGGLTIEQF
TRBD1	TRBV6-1	ASRPPPGQGKYEQY
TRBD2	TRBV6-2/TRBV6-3	ASSRTSGNSNEQF
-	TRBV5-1	ASSLVADMTGELF
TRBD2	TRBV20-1	SARASSGSLEDTQY
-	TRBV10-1	ASSDDNFQETQY
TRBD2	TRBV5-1	ASSNVAGQETQY
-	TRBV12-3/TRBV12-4	ASSLGPGETQY
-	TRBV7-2	ASSVGGTTPAY
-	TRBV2	ASREDGLGYGYT
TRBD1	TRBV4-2	ASSDRGGQPQH
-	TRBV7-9	ASTPREANTEAF
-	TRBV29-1	SVQGQVGTEAF
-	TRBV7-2	ASSINRAREQY
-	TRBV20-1	SAPGHLINQPQH
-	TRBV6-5	ASSYRANSNQPQH
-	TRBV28	ATVRVVNTEAF
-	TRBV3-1	ASSHNDGPSGNTIY
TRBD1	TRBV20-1	SARGTGQEKLF
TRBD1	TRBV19	ASTVDRGFTEAF
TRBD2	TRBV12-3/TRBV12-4	ASSSGTSGSTDTQY
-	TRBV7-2	ASSLAGPAGVDTQY
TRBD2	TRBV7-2	ASSSTSGRHNEQF
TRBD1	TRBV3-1	ASSPTGTGGTKSSPLH
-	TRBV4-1	ASSREVVGRGQETQY
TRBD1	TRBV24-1	ATSDFADRVDEQY
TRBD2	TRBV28	ASETSGRMFGEQF
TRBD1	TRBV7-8	ASSPRTGDTEAF
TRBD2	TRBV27	ASSSGLRSYNEQF
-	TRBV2	ASREEYSNQPQH
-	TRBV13	ASSLGLLNQETQY
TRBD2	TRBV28	ASSFSGSGRASNTGELF
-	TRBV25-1	ASSGYANVNQPQH
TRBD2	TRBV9	ASSVNIASGSYEQY